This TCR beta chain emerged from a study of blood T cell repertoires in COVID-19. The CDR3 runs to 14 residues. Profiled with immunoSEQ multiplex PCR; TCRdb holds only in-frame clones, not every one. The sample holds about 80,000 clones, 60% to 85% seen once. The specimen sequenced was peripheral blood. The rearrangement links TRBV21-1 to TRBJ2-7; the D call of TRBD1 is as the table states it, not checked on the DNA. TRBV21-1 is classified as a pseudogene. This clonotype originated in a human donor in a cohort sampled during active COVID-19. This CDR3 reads CASRPPRGYYEQYV. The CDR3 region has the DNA TGTGCCAGCAGGCCTCCGAGGGGGTACTACGAGCAGTACGTC.